This T cell receptor beta chain stems from a study of cytomegalovirus exposure and HLA in healthy donors. CDR3 length equals 16 residues. Germline V gives CDR1 MDHEN, CDR2 SYDVKM. V was pared by 5 bases and J by 13 bases, with 23 bases of the junction left unmatched. PCR was performed using 60 Vbeta and 13 Jbeta primers. Only in-frame clones appear in the TCRdb table, and some are missing; sequencing was by immunoSEQ multiplex PCR. The sample yields 200,000 to 250,000 clones, about 84% seen once. The clonotype originates from a human donor in good health. The specimen was PBMCs. The rearrangement uses TRBV28 and TRBJ2-7; 7 bases are shared with TRBD1. CDR3 sequence reads: CASSLQLPGQMSTPYF. The CDR3 DNA follows: TGTGCCAGCAGTCTACAATTACCGGGACAGATGTCAACCCCTTACTTC.